The 10 T cell receptor beta chains in this list originate from one sample, sequenced in a study of T cells in localized non-small cell lung cancer. Produced via immunoSEQ multiplex PCR; TCRdb's table is partial and in-frame only. The sample comprises roughly 50,000 clones, 91% of which are singletons, and roughly 21% rests with the top ten. Sequences were derived from peripheral blood, sampled before any cancer treatment. These receptor sequences come from a man between 35 and 75 years old with stage I lung adenocarcinoma.

This chain joins TRBV2 and TRBJ2-5; D is possibly TRBD1 (5 bases). CDR3 length equals 14 residues. Per the germline V gene, CDR1 is SNHLY and CDR2 is FYNNEI. V was shortened by 2 bases and J by 2 bases, with 9 bases between the two germline ends. This CDR3 is CASSEWTSQETQYF. In DNA form, the CDR3 reads TGTGCCAGCAGTGAATGGACATCACAAGAGACCCAGTACTTC.

The rearrangement uses TRBV2 and TRBJ2-1; tentative D call: TRBD2 (6 bases). V dropped 5 bases and J dropped 10 bases, with 18 bases sitting between them. CDR1 and CDR2 from the germline V gene are SNHLY and FYNNEI. The CDR3 length is 14 residues. The CDR3 DNA is TGTGCCAGCAGTTTTATGACCGGGACTTCCGAGCAGTTCTTC. Protein: CASSFMTGTSEQFF.

This chain connects TRBV19 to TRBJ2-5; 14 bases fit TRBD2. The CDR3 length is 17 residues. V shed 2 bases and J 2 bases; nucleotides not matched to a gene: 4. Germline values: CDR1 LNHDA, CDR2 SQIVND (reference sequence). The CDR3 nucleotides are TGTGCCAGTAGTATAAAGACTAGCGGGAGGGAACAAGAGACCCAGTACTTC. Protein: CASSIKTSGREQETQYF.

V usage is TRBV30 and J usage is TRBJ2-7; 8 bases are a match to TRBD1. This CDR3 is built from 16 residues. V shed 0 bases, J shed 3 bases, and the junction held 10 bases outside the gene matches. CDR1 is GTSNPN and CDR2 is SVGIG in the germline V gene (reference sequence). CDR3: CAWSVPHRTGIYEQYF. CDR3 DNA sequence: TGTGCCTGGAGTGTACCCCATAGGACAGGGATCTACGAGCAGTACTTC.

The V and J genes are TRBV5-4 and TRBJ1-4; no clear D gene. The CDR3 spans 15 residues. Germline assignment: CDR1 SGHNT and CDR2 YYREEE (reference sequence). V was pared by 2 bases and J by 6 bases, with 14 bases between. The CDR3 spells CASSFGLGADEKLFF. In DNA, the CDR3 is TGTGCCAGCAGCTTTGGATTGGGAGCGGATGAAAAACTGTTTTTT.

The table lists this clone with a count of one. The V call is TRBV27, the J call TRBJ1-2; perhaps TRBD1 as D (6 bases). The CDR3 has 14 amino acids. V gave up 3 bases and J gave up 4 bases, with 12 bases separating them. CDR1 is MNHEY and CDR2 is SMNVEV in the germline V gene (reference sequence). CDR3 DNA sequence: TGTGCCAGCAGTTTGTGGCAGGGGAGCTATGGCTACACCTTC. It codes for CASSLWQGSYGYTF.

DNA for the CDR3: TGTGCCAGCAGTGACTCGTGGGCCTACGAGCAGTACTTC. This translates into CASSDSWAYEQYF. V gene TRBV6-4 combines with J gene TRBJ2-7; D remains unclear. The CDR3 covers 13 residues. Germline CDR1 MRHNA, CDR2 SNTAGT. The V end lost 0 bases, the J end lost 2 bases, and 5 bases lay between the germline ends.

The genes are TRBV13 and TRBJ2-7; TRBD1 matches 8 bases. The CDR3 totals 15 residues. Germline CDR1 is PRHDT and CDR2 is FYEKMQ (reference sequence). Losses at the gene ends were 0 bases for V and 4 bases for J; bases not matched to a gene: 5. The CDR3 coding sequence is TGTGCCAGCAGCTTAGGTGGGACAGGATCATACGAGCAGTACTTC. Translated: CASSLGGTGSYEQYF.

V and J are TRBV9 and TRBJ2-5; D perhaps matches TRBD2 (6 bases). Trimming stripped 4 bases from V and 5 bases from J, with 15 bases between. The CDR3 sequence is 14 residues long. The germline gives CDR1 SGDLS, CDR2 YYNGEE. In DNA form, the CDR3 reads TGTGCCAGCAGCCCTAGGGACTTCGGCGAGACCCAGTACTTC. It specifies CASSPRDFGETQYF.

The V gene is TRBV11-2, the J gene TRBJ2-2; D unclear. Germline V lookup: CDR1 SGHAT, CDR2 FQNNGV. With 4 bases removed from V and 0 bases from J, the gap between germline ends came to 9 bases. The CDR3 totals 15 residues. CDR3 residues: CASSYRYSNTGELFF. For the CDR3, the DNA is TGTGCCAGCAGCTATAGGTATTCGAACACCGGGGAGCTGTTTTTT.